Sequencing of this T cell receptor (beta chain) was carried out in a study of cytomegalovirus exposure and HLA in healthy donors. Study-level information: An earlier analysis identified 120 million or so unique TCR beta sequences in some 180 million T cells.

The study ran its PCR with 60 Vbeta and 13 Jbeta primers. The method was immunoSEQ multiplex PCR; TCRdb's version includes in-frame clones alone and lacks a portion of them. The data hold roughly 150,000 clones, with 60% to 80% observed a single time. Trimming took off 7 bases at V and 9 bases at J, with 25 bases between the two ends. Germline V gene data show CDR1 as GTSNPN and CDR2 as SVGIG (reference sequence). The CDR3 is made up of 15 amino acids. Points from the study as a whole: The study labeled 150 to 200 TCR beta chains cytomegalovirus-associated. According to a later analysis, most TCR beta chains associated with CMV appeared HLA-restricted. A few of the chains that were CMV-associated were confirmed in vitro to be specific for CMV antigens.

A note on this clone: Its antigen is currently unknown.

The specimen sequenced was PBMCs. The receptor's source is a man aged 18 to 30 in good health and CMV-seropositive. The chain employs TRBV30 and TRBJ2-1; tentatively, D is TRBD2 (5 bases). The DNA for the CDR3 is TGTGCCTCTAGAACGGGGTATGGAGTTGTAAGTGAGCAGTTCTTC. Its protein product is CASRTGYGVVSEQFF.